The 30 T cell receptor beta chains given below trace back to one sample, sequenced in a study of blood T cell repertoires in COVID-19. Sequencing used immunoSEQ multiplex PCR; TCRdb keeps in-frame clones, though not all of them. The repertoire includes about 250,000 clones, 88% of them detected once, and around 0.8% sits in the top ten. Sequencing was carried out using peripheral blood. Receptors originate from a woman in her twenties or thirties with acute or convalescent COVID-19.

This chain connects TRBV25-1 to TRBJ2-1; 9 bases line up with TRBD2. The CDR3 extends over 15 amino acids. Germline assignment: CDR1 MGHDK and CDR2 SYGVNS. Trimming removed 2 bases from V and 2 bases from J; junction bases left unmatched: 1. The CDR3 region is CASSEAGGPYNEQFF. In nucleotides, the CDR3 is TGTGCCAGCAGTGAAGCGGGAGGGCCCTACAATGAGCAGTTCTTC.

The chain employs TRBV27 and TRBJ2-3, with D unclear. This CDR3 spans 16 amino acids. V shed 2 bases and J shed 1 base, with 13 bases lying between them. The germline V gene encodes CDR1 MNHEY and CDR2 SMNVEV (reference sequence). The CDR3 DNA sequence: TGTGCCAGCAGTTTACTTCGCTCCCGGGGCACAGATACGCAGTATTTT. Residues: CASSLLRSRGTDTQYF.

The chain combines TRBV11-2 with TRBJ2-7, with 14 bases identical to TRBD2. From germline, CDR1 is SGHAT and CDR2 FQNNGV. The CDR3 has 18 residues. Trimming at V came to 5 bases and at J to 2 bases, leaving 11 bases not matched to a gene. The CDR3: CASSPPPGLAGATYEQYF. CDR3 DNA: TGTGCCAGCAGCCCCCCCCCGGGACTAGCGGGAGCAACCTACGAGCAGTACTTC.

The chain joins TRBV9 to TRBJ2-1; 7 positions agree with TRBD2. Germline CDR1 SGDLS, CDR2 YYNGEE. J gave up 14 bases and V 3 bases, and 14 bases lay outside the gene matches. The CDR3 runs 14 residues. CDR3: CASSGGDYSTGEFF. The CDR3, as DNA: TGTGCCAGCAGCGGGGGGGACTATTCGACCGGCGAGTTCTTC.

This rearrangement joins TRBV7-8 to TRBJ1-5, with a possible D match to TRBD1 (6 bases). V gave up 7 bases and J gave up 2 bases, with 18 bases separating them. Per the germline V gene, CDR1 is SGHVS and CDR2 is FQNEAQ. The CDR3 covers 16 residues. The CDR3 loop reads CASTLGVRGGNQPQHF. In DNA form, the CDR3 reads TGTGCCAGCACCCTGGGGGTCAGGGGTGGCAATCAGCCCCAGCATTTT. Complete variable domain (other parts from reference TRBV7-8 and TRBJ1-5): GAGVSQSPRYKVAKRGQDVALRCDPISGHVSLFWYQQALGQGPEFLTYFQNEAQLDKSGLPSDRFFAERPEGSVSTLKIQRTQQEDSAVYLCASTLGVRGGNQPQHFGDGTRLSIL.

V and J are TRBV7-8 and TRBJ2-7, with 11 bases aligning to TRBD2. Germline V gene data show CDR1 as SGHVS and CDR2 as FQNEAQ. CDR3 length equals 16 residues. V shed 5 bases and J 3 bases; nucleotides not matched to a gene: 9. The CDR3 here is CASSLSGRGAYYEQYF. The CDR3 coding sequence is TGTGCCAGCAGCCTTAGCGGGAGGGGGGCCTACTACGAGCAGTACTTC. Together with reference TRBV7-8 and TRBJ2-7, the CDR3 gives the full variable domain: GAGVSQSPRYKVAKRGQDVALRCDPISGHVSLFWYQQALGQGPEFLTYFQNEAQLDKSGLPSDRFFAERPEGSVSTLKIQRTQQEDSAVYLCASSLSGRGAYYEQYFGPGTRLTVT.

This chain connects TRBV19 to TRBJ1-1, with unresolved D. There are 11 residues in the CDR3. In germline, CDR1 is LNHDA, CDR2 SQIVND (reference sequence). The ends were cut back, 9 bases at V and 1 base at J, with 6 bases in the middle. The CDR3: CASHRNTEAFF. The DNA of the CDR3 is TGTGCCAGCCACAGGAACACTGAAGCTTTCTTT.

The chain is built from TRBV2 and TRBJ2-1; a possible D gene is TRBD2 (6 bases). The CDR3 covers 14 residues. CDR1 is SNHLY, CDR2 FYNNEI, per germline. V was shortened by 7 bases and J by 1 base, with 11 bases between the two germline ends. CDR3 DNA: TGTGCCAGCATCATAGCGGTTTCCTACAATGAGCAGTTCTTC. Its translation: CASIIAVSYNEQFF.

The CDR3 bases are TGTGCCACCAGTGATAGGTACAGGGGCCCCCATGAGCAGTTCTTC. Its protein product is CATSDRYRGPHEQFF. This chain connects TRBV24-1 to TRBJ2-1, with TRBD1 matching 7 bases. CDR1 and CDR2 from the germline V gene are KGHDR and SFDVKD. The junction had 9 bases not matched to a gene; V was cut back by 3 bases and J by 8 bases. The CDR3 is 15 residues long.

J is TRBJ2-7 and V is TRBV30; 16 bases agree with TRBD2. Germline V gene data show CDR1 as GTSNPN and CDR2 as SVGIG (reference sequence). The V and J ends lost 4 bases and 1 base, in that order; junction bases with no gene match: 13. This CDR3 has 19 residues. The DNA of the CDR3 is TGTGCCTGGATGCCGGGACTAGCGGGAGGGCTTAAGACTTCCTACGAGCAGTACTTC. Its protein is CAWMPGLAGGLKTSYEQYF.

CDR3 in amino acids: CASSLSAPHTNYEQYF. The CDR3 DNA is TGTGCCAGCAGTTTATCGGCCCCCCACACCAACTACGAGCAGTACTTC. V and J are TRBV27 and TRBJ2-7; no clear D gene. The CDR3 runs to 16 residues. V was cut by 0 bases and J by 3 bases, with 15 bases left in between. In germline, CDR1 is MNHEY, CDR2 SMNVEV (reference sequence).

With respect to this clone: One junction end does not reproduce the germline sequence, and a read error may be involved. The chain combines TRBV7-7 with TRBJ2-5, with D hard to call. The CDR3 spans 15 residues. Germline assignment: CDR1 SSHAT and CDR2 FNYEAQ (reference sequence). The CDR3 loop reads CASSLGAGFQETQYF. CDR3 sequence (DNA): TGTGCTAGCAGCTTAGGTGCTGGCTTTCAAGAGACCCAGTACTTC.

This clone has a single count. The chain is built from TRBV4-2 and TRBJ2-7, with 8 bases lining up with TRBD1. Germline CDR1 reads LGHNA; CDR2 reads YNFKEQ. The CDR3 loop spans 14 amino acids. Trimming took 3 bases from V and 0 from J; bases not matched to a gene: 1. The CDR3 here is CASSQTGDSYEQYF. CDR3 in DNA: TGTGCCAGCAGCCAGACAGGGGACTCCTACGAGCAGTACTTC.

CDR3 protein: CASTPPTISTDTQYF. The CDR3 region has the DNA TGTGCCAGCACCCCCCCGACTATTTCCACAGATACGCAGTATTTT. The chain carries TRBV11-2 and TRBJ2-3; D might be TRBD2 (5 bases). The germline CDR1 and CDR2 sequences are SGHAT and FQNNGV. This CDR3 spans 15 amino acids. Trimming stripped 7 bases from V and 2 bases from J, with 16 bases between.

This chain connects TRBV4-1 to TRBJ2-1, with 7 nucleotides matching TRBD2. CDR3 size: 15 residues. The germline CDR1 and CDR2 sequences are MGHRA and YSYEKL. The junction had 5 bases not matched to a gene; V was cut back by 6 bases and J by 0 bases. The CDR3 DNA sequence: TGCGCCAGCAGACCTAGCGGAAGCTCCTACAATGAGCAGTTCTTC. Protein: CASRPSGSSYNEQFF.

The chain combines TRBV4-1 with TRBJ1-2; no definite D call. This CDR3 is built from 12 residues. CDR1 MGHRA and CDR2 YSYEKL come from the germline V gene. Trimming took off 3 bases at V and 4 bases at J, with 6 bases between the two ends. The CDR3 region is CASSQETYGYTF. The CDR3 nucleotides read TGCGCCAGCAGCCAGGAGACCTATGGCTACACCTTC.

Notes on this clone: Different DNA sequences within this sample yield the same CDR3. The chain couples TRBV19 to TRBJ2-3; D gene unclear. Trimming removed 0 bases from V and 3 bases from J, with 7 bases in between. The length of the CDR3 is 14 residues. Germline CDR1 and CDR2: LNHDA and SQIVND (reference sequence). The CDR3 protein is CASSIDPSTDTQYF. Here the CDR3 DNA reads TGTGCCAGTAGTATAGATCCCTCGACAGATACGCAGTATTTT.

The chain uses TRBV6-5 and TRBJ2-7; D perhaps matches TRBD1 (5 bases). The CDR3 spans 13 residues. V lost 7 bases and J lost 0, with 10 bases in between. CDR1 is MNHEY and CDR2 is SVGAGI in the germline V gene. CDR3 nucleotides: TGTGCCAGCAAACAGGCCGGCTCCTACGAGCAGTACTTC. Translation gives CASKQAGSYEQYF.

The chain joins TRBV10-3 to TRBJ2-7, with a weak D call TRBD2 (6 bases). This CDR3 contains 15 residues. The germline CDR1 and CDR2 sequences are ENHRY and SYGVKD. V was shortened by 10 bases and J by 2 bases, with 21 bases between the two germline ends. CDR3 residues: CASISTTEGPYEQYF. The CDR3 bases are TGTGCCAGCATATCAACTACGGAGGGTCCCTACGAGCAGTACTTC.

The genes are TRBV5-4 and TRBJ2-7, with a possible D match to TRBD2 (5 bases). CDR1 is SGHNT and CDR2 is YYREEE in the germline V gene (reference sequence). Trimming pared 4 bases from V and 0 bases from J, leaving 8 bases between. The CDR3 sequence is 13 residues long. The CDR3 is CASSPRDSYEQYF. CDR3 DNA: TGTGCCAGCAGCCCCCGGGACTCCTACGAGCAGTACTTC.

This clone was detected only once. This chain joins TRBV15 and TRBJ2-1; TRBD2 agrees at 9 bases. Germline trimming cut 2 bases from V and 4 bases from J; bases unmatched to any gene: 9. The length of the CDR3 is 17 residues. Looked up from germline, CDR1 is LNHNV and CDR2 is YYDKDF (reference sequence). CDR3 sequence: CATSRLSGGRLYNEQFF. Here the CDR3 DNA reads TGTGCCACCAGCAGACTTAGCGGGGGAAGGCTTTACAATGAGCAGTTCTTC.

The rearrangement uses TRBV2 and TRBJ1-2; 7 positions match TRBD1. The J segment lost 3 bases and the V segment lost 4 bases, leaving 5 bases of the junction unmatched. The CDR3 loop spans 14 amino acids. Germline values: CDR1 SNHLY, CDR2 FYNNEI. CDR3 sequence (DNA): TGTGCCAGCAGTGTGGAGGGGGCAGACTATGGCTACACCTTC. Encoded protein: CASSVEGADYGYTF.

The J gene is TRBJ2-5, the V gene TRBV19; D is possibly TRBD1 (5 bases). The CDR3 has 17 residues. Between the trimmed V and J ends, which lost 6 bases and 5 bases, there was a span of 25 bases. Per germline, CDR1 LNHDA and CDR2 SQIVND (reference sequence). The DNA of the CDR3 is TGTGCCAGTAGCGGGCAGGGTGGCACCCGCTTATCGGAGACCCAGTACTTC. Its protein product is CASSGQGGTRLSETQYF.

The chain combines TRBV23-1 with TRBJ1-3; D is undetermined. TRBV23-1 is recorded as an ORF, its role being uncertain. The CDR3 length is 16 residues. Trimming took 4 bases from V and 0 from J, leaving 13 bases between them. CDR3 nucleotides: TGCGCCAGCAGTCTGAGGGTAAGACCCTCTGGAAACACCATATATTTT. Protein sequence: CASSLRVRPSGNTIYF.

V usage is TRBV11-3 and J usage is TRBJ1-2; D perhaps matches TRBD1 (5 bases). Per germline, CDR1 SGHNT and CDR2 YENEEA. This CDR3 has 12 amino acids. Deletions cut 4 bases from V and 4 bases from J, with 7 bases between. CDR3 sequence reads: CASSSDSYGYTF. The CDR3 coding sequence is TGTGCCAGCAGCTCCGACAGCTATGGCTACACCTTC.

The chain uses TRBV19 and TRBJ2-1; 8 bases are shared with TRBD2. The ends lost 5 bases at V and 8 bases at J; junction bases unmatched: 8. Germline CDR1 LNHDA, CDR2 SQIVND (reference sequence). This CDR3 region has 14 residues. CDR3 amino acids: CASSDSRTSYEQFF. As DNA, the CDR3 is TGTGCCAGTAGTGACAGCAGGACTAGCTATGAGCAGTTCTTC.

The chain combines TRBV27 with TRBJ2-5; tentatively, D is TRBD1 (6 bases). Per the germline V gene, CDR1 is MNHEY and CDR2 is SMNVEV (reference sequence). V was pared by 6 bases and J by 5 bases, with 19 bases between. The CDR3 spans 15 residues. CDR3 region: CASSPQQGFVETQYF. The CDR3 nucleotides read TGTGCCAGCAGCCCTCAACAGGGATTTGTGGAGACCCAGTACTTC.

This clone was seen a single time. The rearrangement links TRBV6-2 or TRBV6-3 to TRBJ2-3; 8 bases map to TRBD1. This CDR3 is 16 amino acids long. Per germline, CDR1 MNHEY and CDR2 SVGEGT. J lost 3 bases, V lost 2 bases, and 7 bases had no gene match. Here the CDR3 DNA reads TGTGCCAGCAGTTACCTTGTCGGACAGGGTACAGATACGCAGTATTTT. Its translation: CASSYLVGQGTDTQYF.

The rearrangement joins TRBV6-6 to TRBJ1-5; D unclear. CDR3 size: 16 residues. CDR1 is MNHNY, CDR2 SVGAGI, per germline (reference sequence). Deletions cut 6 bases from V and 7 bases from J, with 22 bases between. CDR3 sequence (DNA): TGTGCCAGCAGGCAGCGTGAAGACTTAGGTGGGCAGCCCCAGCATTTT. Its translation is CASRQREDLGGQPQHF.

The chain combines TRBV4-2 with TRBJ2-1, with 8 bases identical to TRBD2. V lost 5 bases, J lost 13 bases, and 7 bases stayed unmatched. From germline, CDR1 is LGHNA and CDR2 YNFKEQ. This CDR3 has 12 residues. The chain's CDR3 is CASSYSGTFQFF. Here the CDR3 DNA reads TGTGCCAGCAGCTATAGCGGGACATTCCAGTTCTTC.